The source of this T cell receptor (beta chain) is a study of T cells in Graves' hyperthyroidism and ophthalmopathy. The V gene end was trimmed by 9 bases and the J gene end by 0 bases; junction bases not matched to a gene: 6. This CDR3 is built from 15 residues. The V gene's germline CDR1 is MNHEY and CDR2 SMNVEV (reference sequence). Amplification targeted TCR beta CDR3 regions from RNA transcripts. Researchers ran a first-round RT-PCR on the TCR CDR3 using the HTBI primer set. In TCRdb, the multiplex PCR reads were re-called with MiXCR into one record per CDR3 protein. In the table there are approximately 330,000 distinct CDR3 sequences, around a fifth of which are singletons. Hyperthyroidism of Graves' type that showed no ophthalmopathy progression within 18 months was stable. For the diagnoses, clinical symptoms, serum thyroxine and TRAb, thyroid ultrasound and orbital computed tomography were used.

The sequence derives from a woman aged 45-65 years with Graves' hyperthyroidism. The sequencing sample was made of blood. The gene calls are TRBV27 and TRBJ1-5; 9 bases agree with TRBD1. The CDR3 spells CASRQGVDSNQPQHF. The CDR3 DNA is TGTGCCAGTCGACAGGGGGTAGATAGCAATCAGCCCCAGCATTTT.